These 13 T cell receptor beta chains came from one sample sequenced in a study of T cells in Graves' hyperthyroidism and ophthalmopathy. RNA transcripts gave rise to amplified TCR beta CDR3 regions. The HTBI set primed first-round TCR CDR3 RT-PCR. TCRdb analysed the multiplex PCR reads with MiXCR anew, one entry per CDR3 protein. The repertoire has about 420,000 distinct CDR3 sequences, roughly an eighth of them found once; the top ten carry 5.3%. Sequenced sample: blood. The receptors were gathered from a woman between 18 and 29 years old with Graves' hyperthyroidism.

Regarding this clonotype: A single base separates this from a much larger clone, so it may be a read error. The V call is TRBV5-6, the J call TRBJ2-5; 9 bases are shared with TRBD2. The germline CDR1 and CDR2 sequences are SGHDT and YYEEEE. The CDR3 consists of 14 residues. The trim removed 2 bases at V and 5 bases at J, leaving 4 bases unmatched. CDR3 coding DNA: TGTGCCAGCAGCTTTAGCGGGAGCGGGGAGACCCAGTACTTC. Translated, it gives CASSFSGSGETQYF.

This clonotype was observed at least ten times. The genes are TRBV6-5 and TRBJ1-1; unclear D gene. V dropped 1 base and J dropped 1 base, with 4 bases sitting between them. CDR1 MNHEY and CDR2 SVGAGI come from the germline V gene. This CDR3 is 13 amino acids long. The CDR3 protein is CASSYWENTEAFF. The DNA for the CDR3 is TGTGCCAGCAGTTACTGGGAGAACACTGAAGCTTTCTTT.

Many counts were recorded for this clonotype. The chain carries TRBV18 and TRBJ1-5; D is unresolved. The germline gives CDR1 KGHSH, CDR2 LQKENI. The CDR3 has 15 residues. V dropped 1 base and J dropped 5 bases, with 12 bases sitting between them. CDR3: CASSPQGNRDQPQHF. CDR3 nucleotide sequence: TGTGCCAGCTCACCACAGGGAAATAGGGATCAGCCCCAGCATTTT.

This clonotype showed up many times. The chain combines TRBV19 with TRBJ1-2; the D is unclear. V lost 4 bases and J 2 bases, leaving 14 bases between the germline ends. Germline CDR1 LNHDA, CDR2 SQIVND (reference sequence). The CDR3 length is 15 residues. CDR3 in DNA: TGTGCCAGTAGTAGGAATAACGACGGGAACTATGGCTACACCTTC. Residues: CASSRNNDGNYGYTF. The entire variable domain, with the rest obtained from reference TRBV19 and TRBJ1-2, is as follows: DGGITQSPKYLFRKEGQNVTLSCEQNLNHDAMYWYRQDPGQGLRLIYYSQIVNDFQKGDIAEGYSVSREKKESFPLTVTSAQKNPTAFYLCASSRNNDGNYGYTFGSGTRLTVV.

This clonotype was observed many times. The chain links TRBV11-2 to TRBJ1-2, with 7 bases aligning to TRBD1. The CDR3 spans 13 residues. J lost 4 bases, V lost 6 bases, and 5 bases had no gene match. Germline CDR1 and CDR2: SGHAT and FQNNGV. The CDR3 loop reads CASRPGQVYGYTF. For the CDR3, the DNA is TGTGCCAGCAGACCCGGACAGGTCTATGGCTACACCTTC.

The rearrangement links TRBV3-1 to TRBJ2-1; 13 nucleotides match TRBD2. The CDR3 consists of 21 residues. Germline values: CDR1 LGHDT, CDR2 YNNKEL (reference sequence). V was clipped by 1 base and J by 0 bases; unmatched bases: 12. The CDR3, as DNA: TGTGCCAGCAGCCAAGTGAATTTGGGACTAGCGGGACCCAGCTCCTACAATGAGCAGTTCTTC. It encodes CASSQVNLGLAGPSSYNEQFF.

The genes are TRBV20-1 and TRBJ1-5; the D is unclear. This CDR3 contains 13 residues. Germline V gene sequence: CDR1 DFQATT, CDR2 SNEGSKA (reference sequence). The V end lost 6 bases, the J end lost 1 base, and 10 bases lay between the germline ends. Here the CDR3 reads CSAPGNSNQPQHF. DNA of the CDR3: TGCAGTGCCCCTGGGAACAGCAATCAGCCCCAGCATTTT.

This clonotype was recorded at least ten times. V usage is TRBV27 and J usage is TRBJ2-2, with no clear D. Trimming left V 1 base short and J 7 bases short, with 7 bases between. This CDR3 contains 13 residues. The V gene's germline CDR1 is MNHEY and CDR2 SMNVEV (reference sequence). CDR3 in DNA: TGTGCCAGCAGTTTATATGGGTACGGGGAGCTGTTTTTT. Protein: CASSLYGYGELFF.

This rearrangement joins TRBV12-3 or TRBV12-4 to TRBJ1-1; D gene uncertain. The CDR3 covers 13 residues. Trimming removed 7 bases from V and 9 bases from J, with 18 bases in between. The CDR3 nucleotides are TGTGCCAGCACCCGGACTACACCATCCAAAGCTTTCTTT. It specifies CASTRTTPSKAFF.

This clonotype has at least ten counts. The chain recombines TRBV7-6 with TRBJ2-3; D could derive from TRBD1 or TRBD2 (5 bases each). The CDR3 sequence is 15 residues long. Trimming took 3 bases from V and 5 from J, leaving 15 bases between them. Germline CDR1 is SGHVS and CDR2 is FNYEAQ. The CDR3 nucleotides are TGTGCCAGCAGCTTGTTTCCTGGTGGGGGAGATACGCAGTATTTT. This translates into CASSLFPGGGDTQYF.

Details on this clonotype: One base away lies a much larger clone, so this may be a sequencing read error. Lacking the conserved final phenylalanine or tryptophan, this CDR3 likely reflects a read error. The CDR3 region is CASRPDGSNYGYTS. CDR3 nucleotides: TGTGCCAGCAGGCCAGACGGATCTAACTATGGCTACACCTCC. J is TRBJ1-2 and V is TRBV25-1; D gene uncertain. V lost 6 bases and J lost 0, with 11 bases in between. This CDR3 has 14 amino acids. Germline CDR1 and CDR2: MGHDK and SYGVNS.

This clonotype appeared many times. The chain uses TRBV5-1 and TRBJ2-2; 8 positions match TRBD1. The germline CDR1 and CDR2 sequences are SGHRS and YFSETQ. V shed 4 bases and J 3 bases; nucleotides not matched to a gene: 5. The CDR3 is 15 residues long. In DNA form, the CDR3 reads TGCGCCAGCAGCCAAACGACAGGGGACACCGGGGAGCTGTTTTTT. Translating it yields CASSQTTGDTGELFF.

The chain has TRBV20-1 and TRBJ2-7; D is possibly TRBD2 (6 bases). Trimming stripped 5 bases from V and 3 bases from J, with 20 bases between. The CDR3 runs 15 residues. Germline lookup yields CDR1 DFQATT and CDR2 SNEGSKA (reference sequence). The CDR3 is CSADFRDLLNYEQYF. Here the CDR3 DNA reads TGCAGTGCTGATTTCCGGGACTTACTAAACTACGAGCAGTACTTC.